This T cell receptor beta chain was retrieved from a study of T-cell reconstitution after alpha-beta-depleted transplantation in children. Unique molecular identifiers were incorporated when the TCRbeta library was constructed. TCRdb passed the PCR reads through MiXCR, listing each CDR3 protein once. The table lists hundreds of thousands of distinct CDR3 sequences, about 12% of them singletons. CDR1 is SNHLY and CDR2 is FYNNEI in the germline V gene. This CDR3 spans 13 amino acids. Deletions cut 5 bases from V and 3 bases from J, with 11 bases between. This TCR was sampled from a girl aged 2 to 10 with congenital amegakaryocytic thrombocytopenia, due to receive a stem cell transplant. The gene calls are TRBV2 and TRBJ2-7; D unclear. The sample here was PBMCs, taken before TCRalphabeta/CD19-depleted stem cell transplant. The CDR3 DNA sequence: TGTGCCAGCAGTCCAGGACGGTACTACGAGCAGTACTTC. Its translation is CASSPGRYYEQYF.